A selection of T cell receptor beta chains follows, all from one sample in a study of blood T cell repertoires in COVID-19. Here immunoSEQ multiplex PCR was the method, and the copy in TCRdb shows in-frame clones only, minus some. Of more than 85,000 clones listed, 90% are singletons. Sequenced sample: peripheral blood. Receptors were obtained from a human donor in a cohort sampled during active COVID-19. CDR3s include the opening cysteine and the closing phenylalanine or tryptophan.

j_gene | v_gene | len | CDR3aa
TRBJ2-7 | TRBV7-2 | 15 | CASSPRVLSSYEQYF
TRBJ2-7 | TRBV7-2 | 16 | CASSPGQSISSYEQYF
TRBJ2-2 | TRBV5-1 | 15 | CASSASGPNTGELFF
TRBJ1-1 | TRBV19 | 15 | CASSMVEPLSAEAFF
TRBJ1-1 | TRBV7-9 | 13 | CASSLSWFAEAFF
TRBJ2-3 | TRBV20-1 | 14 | CSASVGGWTDTQYF
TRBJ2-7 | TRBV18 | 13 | CASSPIRDYEQYF
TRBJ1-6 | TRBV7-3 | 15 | CASRRGEAYNSPLHF
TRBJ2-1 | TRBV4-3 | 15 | CASSPLLSSYNEQFF
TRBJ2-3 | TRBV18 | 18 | CASSPRASQGASTDTQYF
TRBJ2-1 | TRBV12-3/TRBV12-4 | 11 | CASGLTGEQFF
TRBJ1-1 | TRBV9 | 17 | CASSRRPTVLMNTEAFF
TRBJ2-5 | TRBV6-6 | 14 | CASRDSGSQETQYF
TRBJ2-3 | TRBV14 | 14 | CASSQSAGIDTQYF
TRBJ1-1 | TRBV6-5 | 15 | CASRALTGGGTEAFF